This T cell receptor beta chain was documented in a study of blood T cell repertoires in COVID-19. About the study: Donors in the United States, Italy and Spain gave samples during acute or convalescent COVID-19.

CDR1 is LGHDT and CDR2 is YNNKEL in the germline V gene (reference sequence). The CDR3 runs to 17 residues. The V and J ends lost 0 bases and 1 base respectively, with 15 bases between them. Libraries were prepared by immunoSEQ multiplex PCR; TCRdb keeps only in-frame clonotypes and omits some of them. The sample holds a few hundred thousand clones, approximately 88% seen once. The source is a woman younger than 45 with COVID-19, enrolled during active disease. Sequenced: peripheral blood. The chain couples TRBV3-1 (or the pseudogene TRBV3-2) to TRBJ1-1; D uncertain. CDR3: CASSQDALPDKNTEAFF. CDR3 DNA sequence: TGTGCCAGCAGCCAAGACGCCCTACCTGACAAGAACACTGAAGCTTTCTTT.